This entry concerns a single T cell receptor beta chain. Germline loops: CDR1 LNHDA, CDR2 SQIVND (reference sequence). The V end lost 4 bases, the J end lost 5 bases, and 7 bases lay between the germline ends. This CDR3 contains 12 residues. Original analysis: Amplification from reference gene primers served as the basis for estimated nucleated cell counts. Profiling relied on immunoSEQ multiplex PCR, and the TCRdb table lists in-frame clones only, not all of them. That table furnishes V, J and clone size, whereas the DNA furnished D and trimming. The sample has 200,000 or so clones; 70% to 90% are singletons. These data are taken from a study of blood T cell repertoires in COVID-19. Seattle enrolled patients during active infection and tracked them longitudinally.

The sequence derives from a man aged 55 to 70 with COVID-19, enrolled during active disease. The chain recombines TRBV19 with TRBJ2-3; D unclear. Material: peripheral blood. CDR3 nucleotide sequence: TGTGCCAGTAGTAAACTTGGAGATACGCAGTATTTT. Translated, it gives CASSKLGDTQYF.